This T cell receptor beta chain emerged from a study of shared clonotypes between healthy human individuals. The V gene's germline CDR1 is SGDLS and CDR2 YYNGEE. The CDR3 runs to 15 residues. The V segment lost 6 bases and the J segment 8 bases; nucleotides outside the gene matches: 7. The naive CD8 subset, CD45RO-negative cells positively selected for CCR7, excluded terminally differentiated effector memory CD45RA+ cells. Donors had no recently reported acute infections or vaccinations and were HIV-negative. The assay was immunoSEQ multiplex PCR, and TCRdb's table has in-frame clones only and misses some. The sample has millions of clones; roughly 91% are singletons.

This clonotype was obtained from a man aged 18-30 years in good health. Some clones in this sample may be carry-over from other donors' samples. The rearrangement joins TRBV9 to TRBJ2-1; TRBD2 agrees at 14 bases. Sequencing was carried out using naive CD8+ T cells from PBMCs. The CDR3 protein is CASTRGTSGSYEQFF. The CDR3 DNA is TGTGCCAGCACAAGGGGGACTAGCGGGAGTTATGAGCAGTTCTTC. The whole variable domain, remainder taken from reference TRBV9 and TRBJ2-1, is DSGVTQTPKHLITATGQRVTLRCSPRSGDLSVYWYQQSLDQGLQFLIQYYNGEERAKGNILERFSAQQFPDLHSELNLSSLELGDSALYFCASTRGTSGSYEQFFGPGTRLTVL.